A selection of T cell receptor beta chains follows, all from one sample in a study of blood T cells in healthy people across ages. TCRdb analysed the 5' RACE reads with MiXCR anew, one entry per CDR3 protein. The table includes roughly 1,500,000 distinct CDR3 sequences, about 43% detected once. The sequenced sample was blood. Receptor source: a young woman in good health. Both conserved end residues are part of each CDR3.

TRBV5-6	TRBJ2-7	CASSVGTRDEQYF
TRBV6-2/TRBV6-3	TRBJ2-4	CASSEDGQLAKNIQYF
TRBV5-6	TRBJ2-3	CASSLMAAGGRKDTQYF
TRBV29-1	TRBJ2-3	CSVLRGNPTDTQYF
TRBV3-1	-	CASSWGTEGYEQYF
TRBV9	TRBJ1-4	CASNSGRAATNEKLFF
TRBV11-2	TRBJ2-5	CASSLTSGAPETQYF
TRBV4-1	TRBJ2-1	CASSQVSSANNEQFF
TRBV29-1	TRBJ2-3	CSVGPRLVQDTQYF
TRBV2	TRBJ2-6	CASSTLESGANVLTF
TRBV7-9	TRBJ2-1	CASSLGRPYNEQFF
TRBV6-1	TRBJ2-7	CASSEALTPISYEQYF
TRBV7-6	TRBJ2-7	CASSKRRLAGEIYEQYF
TRBV12-3/TRBV12-4	TRBJ2-7	CASSSPGQAYEQYF
TRBV10-3	TRBJ2-1	CAINSGTATYNEQFF
TRBV27	TRBJ1-2	CASSSWGETTGYTF
TRBV18	TRBJ2-1	CASSPRHEDEQFF
TRBV12-3/TRBV12-4	TRBJ1-2	CASKLSLGLVGYGYTF
TRBV12-3/TRBV12-4	TRBJ2-3	CASCGDSPTRDTQYF
TRBV20-1	TRBJ2-7	CSASLATYEQYF
TRBV13	TRBJ2-5	CASSFQYF